This T cell receptor beta chain was sequenced in a study of T-cell reconstitution after alpha-beta-depleted transplantation in children. The CDR3 is 13 residues long. Between the trimmed V and J ends, which lost 3 bases and 12 bases, there was a span of 12 bases. Germline V gene lookup returns CDR1 LGHNA and CDR2 YNFKEQ. A few counts support this clonotype. As yet, its antigen is unknown. Unique molecular identifiers featured in how the TCRbeta library was prepared. MiXCR, applied by TCRdb to the PCR reads, yields one record per CDR3 protein. The sample shows about 610,000 distinct CDR3 sequences, over 25% of them seen only once. Study-wide points: Day-60 TCRbeta diversity that was high in some patients was derived from surviving recipient T cells and thymic progenitors. Fresh T-cell production supplied most of the T-cell counts and diversity seen one year after transplant. Two months or so post-transplant, alpha-beta T cells reportedly derived from several hundred expanded graft clones.

This receptor was taken from a boy younger than two with Wiskott-Aldrich syndrome, due to receive a stem cell transplant. J is TRBJ1-6 and V is TRBV4-2; D not certain. Sequences were derived from PBMCs, sampled before TCRalphabeta/CD19-depleted stem cell transplant. The CDR3 coding sequence is TGTGCCAGCAGCCACACGCACGGAAGACCCCTCCACTTT. This gives the protein CASSHTHGRPLHF.